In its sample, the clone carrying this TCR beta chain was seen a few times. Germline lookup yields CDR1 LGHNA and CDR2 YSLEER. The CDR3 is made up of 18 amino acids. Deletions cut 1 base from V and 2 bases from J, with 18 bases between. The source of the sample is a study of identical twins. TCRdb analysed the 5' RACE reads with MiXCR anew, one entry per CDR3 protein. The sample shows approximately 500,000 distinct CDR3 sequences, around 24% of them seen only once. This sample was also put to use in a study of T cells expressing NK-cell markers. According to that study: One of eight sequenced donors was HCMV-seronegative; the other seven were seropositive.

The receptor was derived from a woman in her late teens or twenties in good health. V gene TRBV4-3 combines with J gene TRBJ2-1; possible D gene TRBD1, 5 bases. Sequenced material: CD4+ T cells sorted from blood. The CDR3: CASSQGVLAQGAYNEQFF. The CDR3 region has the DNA TGCGCCAGCAGCCAAGGAGTCCTCGCTCAGGGCGCCTACAATGAGCAGTTCTTC.